The rows below give T cell receptor beta chains drawn from one sample of a study of human T cells and chemical hapten exposure. Each CDR3 protein gets one entry after TCRdb re-called the RACE reads with MiXCR. The repertoire includes 85,000 to 120,000 distinct CDR3 sequences, roughly 12% of them detected once, and around 1.7% sits in the top ten. The material was whole blood, obtained in connection with sensitization to the hapten diphenylcyclopropenone (DPC). The receptors were sampled from a woman aged 50 to 60 with alopecia areata. Some clones in this sample may be carry-over from other donors' samples. Each CDR3 is given with its conserved first and last residue. The order of the fields is clone size, V gene, D gene, J gene, CDR3 protein, CDR3 DNA. A D gene is named only where the DNA matches it firmly. Clone size, where shown, is once, few, many, or a class for clones that have expanded.

-	TRBV15	-	TRBJ1-1	CATSREYRSYTEAFF	TGTGCCACCAGCAGAGAGTATCGCTCCTACACTGAAGCTTTCTTT
few	TRBV5-1	-	TRBJ2-2	CASSLERGGGELFF	TGCGCCAGCAGCTTGGAAAGGGGTGGCGGGGAGCTGTTTTTT
few	TRBV10-3	TRBD1	TRBJ1-1	CAISVRDRDTEAFF	TGTGCCATCAGTGTCCGGGACAGGGACACTGAAGCTTTCTTT
few	TRBV7-2	-	TRBJ2-2	CASSSMGRANTGELFF	TGTGCCAGCAGCTCTATGGGACGTGCGAACACCGGGGAGCTGTTTTTT
-	TRBV20-1	-	TRBJ2-7	CSARNPGGSYEQYF	TGCAGTGCTAGAAATCCAGGGGGGTCCTACGAGCAGTACTTC
-	TRBV20-1	TRBD1	TRBJ2-3	CSARIGGSSDTQYF	TGCAGTGCTAGAATAGGGGGCAGCTCAGATACGCAGTATTTT
-	TRBV11-1	TRBD2	TRBJ2-7	CASSLALAGGLSYEQYF	TGTGCCAGCAGCTTAGCCCTAGCGGGAGGCTTATCCTACGAGCAGTACTTC
-	TRBV12-3/TRBV12-4	TRBD2	TRBJ2-5	CANSPERERETQYF	TGTGCCAACAGTCCTGAGCGGGAGCGAGAGACCCAGTACTTC
-	TRBV20-1	TRBD1	TRBJ2-7	CSATPGQGNEQYF	TGCAGTGCTACCCCGGGACAGGGGAACGAGCAGTACTTC
few	TRBV6-5	TRBD1	TRBJ1-4	CASSLGTDEKLFF	TGTGCCAGCAGTCTCGGGACAGATGAAAAACTGTTTTTT
-	TRBV7-2	-	TRBJ2-2	CASSLDRSNTGELFF	TGTGCCAGCAGCTTAGACAGGAGTAACACCGGGGAGCTGTTTTTT
-	TRBV5-1	-	TRBJ2-5	CASSLEGVPQETQYF	TGCGCCAGCAGCTTGGAAGGGGTGCCTCAAGAGACCCAGTACTTC
many	TRBV6-2/TRBV6-3	-	TRBJ2-7	CASSDSYEQYF	TGTGCCAGCAGTGACTCCTACGAGCAGTACTTC
many	TRBV10-3	-	TRBJ2-3	CAISSPGQGVADTQYF	TGTGCCATCAGTTCTCCGGGACAAGGAGTCGCAGATACGCAGTATTTT
few	TRBV29-1	TRBD1	TRBJ2-7	CSVLSQGAYEQYF	TGCAGCGTTTTGTCACAGGGGGCCTACGAGCAGTACTTC
few	TRBV28	-	TRBJ1-5	CASRAQNQPQHF	TGTGCCAGCAGGGCACAGAATCAGCCCCAGCATTTT
few	TRBV18	TRBD1	TRBJ1-2	CASSPVFDRDYTF	TGTGCCAGCTCACCCGTGTTTGACAGGGACTACACCTTC